The entry below describes one T cell receptor (beta chain). Its specific antigen is unknown. The sample holds no much larger clone one base away, and base qualities are not on file. This sample was included in a study of control samples from healthy donors and cancer patients (TCRdb year 2020). The CDR3 has 15 amino acids, counting the end cysteine and phenylalanine. The CDR3 DNA has 45 bases and is translated from base 1. CDR1 SGHTA and CDR2 FQGNSA are derived from the germline V gene. Relative to germline, V is 5 bases shorter and J is 3 bases shorter, with 17 bases between their ends. Receptor libraries were prepared by the immunoSEQ multiplex PCR assay. TCRdb's version of the immuneACCESS table is confined to in-frame rearrangements and falls short of the full clone set. An unresolved V gene accounts for under half of the shortfall where checked; the remainder is of unknown origin. Within this sample are some 120,000 clones, with about 92% of them counted one time only. About 0.6% of the sample lies in the top ten.

The sequence derives from an elderly man with head and neck cancer. This chain is built from TRBV7-2 and TRBJ2-7, with a weak D call of TRBD1 (7 bases match). Source material: PBMCs. The CDR3 region: CASSPQGGVHYEQYF. The nucleotide sequence reads as follows: TGTGCCAGCAGCCCTCAGGGGGGAGTCCACTACGAGCAGTACTTC.